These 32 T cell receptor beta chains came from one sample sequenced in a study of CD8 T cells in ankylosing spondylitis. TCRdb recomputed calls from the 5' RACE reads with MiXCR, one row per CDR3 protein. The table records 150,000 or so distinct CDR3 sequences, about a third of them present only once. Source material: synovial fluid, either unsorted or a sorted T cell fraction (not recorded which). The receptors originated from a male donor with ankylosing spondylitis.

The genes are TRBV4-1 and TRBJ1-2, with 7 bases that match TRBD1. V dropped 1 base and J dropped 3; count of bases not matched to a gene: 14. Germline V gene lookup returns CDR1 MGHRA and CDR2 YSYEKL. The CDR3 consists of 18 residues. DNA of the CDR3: TGCGCCAGCAGCCAAGTGTGGGGAGGAATTGACAGGGACTATGGCTACACCTTC. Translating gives CASSQVWGGIDRDYGYTF.

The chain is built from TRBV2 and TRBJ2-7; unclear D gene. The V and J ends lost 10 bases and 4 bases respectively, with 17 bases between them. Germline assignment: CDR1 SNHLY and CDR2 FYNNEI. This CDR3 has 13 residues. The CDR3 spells CATAIDTRYEQYF. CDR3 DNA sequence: TGTGCCACCGCAATAGACACCCGATACGAGCAGTACTTC.

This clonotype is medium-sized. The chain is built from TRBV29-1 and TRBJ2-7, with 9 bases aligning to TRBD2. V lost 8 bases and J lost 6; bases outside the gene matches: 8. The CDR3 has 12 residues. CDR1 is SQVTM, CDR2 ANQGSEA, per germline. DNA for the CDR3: TGCAGCACCCAGACTAGCGGAGGCGAGCAGTACTTC. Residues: CSTQTSGGEQYF.

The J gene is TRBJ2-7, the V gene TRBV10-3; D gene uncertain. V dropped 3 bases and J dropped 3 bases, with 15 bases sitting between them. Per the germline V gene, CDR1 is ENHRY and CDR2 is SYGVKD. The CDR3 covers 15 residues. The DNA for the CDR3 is TGTGCCATCAGTGAAGGTAGCTATCTAAACTACGAGCAGTACTTC. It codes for CAISEGSYLNYEQYF.

CDR3 in DNA: TGTGCCAGCAGCCAAGAGACGGTAAACACAGATACGCAGTATTTT. This gives the protein CASSQETVNTDTQYF. The chain couples TRBV4-2 to TRBJ2-3; D unresolved. V lost 0 bases and J lost 2, with 9 bases in between. The germline CDR1 and CDR2 sequences are LGHNA and YNFKEQ. This CDR3 comprises 15 residues.

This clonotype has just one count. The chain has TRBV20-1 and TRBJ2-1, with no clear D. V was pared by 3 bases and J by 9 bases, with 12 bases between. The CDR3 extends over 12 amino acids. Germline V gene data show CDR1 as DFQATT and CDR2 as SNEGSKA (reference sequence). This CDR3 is CSASRQTPEQFF. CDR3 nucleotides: TGCAGTGCTAGTAGGCAGACCCCTGAGCAGTTCTTC.

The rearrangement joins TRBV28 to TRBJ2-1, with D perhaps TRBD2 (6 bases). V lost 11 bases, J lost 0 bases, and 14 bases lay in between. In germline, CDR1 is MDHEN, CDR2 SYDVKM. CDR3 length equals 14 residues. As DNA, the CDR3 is TGTGCCCTCAGCGGGCCGAACTCCTACAATGAGCAGTTCTTC. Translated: CALSGPNSYNEQFF.

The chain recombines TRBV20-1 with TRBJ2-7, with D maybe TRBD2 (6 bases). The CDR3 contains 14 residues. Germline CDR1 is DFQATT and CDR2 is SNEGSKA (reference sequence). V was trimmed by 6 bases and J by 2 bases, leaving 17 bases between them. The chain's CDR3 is CSASPYGSAYEQYF. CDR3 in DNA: TGCAGTGCGTCCCCGTACGGGAGCGCCTACGAGCAGTACTTC.

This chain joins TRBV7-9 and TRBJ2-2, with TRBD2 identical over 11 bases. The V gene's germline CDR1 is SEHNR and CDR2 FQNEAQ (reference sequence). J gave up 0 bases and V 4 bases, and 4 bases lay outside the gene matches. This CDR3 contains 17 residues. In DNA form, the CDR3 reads TGTGCCAGCAGCTACGGTAGCGGGGGGGCGAACACCGGGGAGCTGTTTTTT. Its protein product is CASSYGSGGANTGELFF.

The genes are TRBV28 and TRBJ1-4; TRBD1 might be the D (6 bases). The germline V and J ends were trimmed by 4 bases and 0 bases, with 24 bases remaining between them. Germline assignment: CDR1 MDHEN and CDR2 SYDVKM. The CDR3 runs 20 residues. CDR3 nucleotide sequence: TGTGCCAGCAGTTCTCTCACCAAATACAGGGAGCTACCAACTAATGAAAAACTGTTTTTT. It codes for CASSSLTKYRELPTNEKLFF.

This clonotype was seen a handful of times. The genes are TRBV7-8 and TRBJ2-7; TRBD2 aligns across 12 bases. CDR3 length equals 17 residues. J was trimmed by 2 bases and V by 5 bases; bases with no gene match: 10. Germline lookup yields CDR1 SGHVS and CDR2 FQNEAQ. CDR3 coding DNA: TGTGCCAGCAGCCCAATGGGGGCTAGCGGGAGGGCCTACGAGCAGTACTTC. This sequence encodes CASSPMGASGRAYEQYF.

The CDR3 protein is CASSPRDSNEKLFF. As DNA, the CDR3 is TGTGCCAGCTCGCCCCGGGACAGTAATGAAAAACTGTTTTTT. The J gene is TRBJ1-4, the V gene TRBV18; 7 nucleotides align to TRBD1. Germline V CDR1 and CDR2: KGHSH, LQKENI. There are 14 residues in the CDR3. V was clipped by 6 bases and J by 4 bases; unmatched bases: 5. The full variable domain, in which reference TRBV18 and TRBJ1-4 provide the parts outside the CDR3, is NAGVMQNPRHLVRRRGQEARLRCSPMKGHSHVYWYRQLPEEGLKFMVYLQKENIIDESGMPKERFSAEFPKEGPSILRIQQVVRGDSAAYFCASSPRDSNEKLFFGSGTQLSVL.

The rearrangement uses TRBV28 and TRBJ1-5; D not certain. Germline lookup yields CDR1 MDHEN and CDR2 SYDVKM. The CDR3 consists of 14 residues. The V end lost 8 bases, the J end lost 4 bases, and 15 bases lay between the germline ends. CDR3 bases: TGTGCCAGCCATGACTCGACGCGGAATCAGCCCCAGCATTTT. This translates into CASHDSTRNQPQHF.

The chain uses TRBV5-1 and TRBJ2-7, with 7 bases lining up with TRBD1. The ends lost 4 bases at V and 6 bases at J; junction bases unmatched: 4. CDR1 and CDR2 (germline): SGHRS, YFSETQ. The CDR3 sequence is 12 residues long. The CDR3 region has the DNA TGCGCCAGCAGCATAAACAGGGGCGAGCAGTACTTC. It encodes CASSINRGEQYF.

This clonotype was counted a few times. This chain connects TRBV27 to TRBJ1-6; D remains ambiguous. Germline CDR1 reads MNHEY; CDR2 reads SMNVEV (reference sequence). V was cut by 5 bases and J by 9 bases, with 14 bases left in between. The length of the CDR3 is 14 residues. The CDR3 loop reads CASSPNREGSPLHF. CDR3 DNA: TGTGCCAGCAGTCCAAACCGTGAAGGTTCACCCCTCCACTTT.

Here the CDR3 DNA reads TGCAGTGCTAGAGGGGGACTAGCGGGATTAGGCCAAGAGACCCAGTACTTC. Translating gives CSARGGLAGLGQETQYF. The chain has TRBV20-1 and TRBJ2-5, with 13 bases lining up with TRBD2. V was clipped by 1 base and J by 1 base; unmatched bases: 6. There are 17 residues in the CDR3. Looked up from germline, CDR1 is DFQATT and CDR2 is SNEGSKA (reference sequence).

In DNA form, the CDR3 reads TGTGCCAGCAGCTTAATCCGGGGGGGGACAGATACGCAGTATTTT. This gives the protein CASSLIRGGTDTQYF. The chain is built from TRBV7-9 and TRBJ2-3; 8 nucleotides align to TRBD2. V shed 2 bases and J 3 bases; nucleotides not matched to a gene: 4. CDR3 length: 15 amino acids. CDR1 SEHNR and CDR2 FQNEAQ come from the germline V gene (reference sequence).

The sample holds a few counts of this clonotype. Here the CDR3 reads CASSPTGTQETQYF. The CDR3 DNA follows: TGTGCCAGCAGCCCCACAGGGACCCAAGAGACCCAGTACTTC. V usage is TRBV7-2 and J usage is TRBJ2-5; D may be TRBD1 (6 bases). The CDR3 loop spans 14 amino acids. Germline CDR1 and CDR2: SGHTA and FQGNSA. V was clipped by 5 bases and J by 1 base, with 11 bases between them. The variable domain in full, with the rest retrieved from reference TRBV7-2 and TRBJ2-5, is GAGVSQSPSNKVTEKGKDVELRCDPISGHTALYWYRQSLGQGLEFLIYFQGNSAPDKSGLPSDRFSAERTGGSVSTLTIQRTQQEDSAVYLCASSPTGTQETQYFGPGTRLLVL.

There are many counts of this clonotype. CDR3 bases: TGTGCCAGCTCACCCTCCGGCAGGGGGGAGACCCAGTACTTC. Translation: CASSPSGRGETQYF. The chain has TRBV18 and TRBJ2-5; 7 nucleotides align to TRBD1. V lost 3 bases, J lost 5 bases, and 6 bases stayed unmatched. There are 14 residues in the CDR3. The V gene's germline CDR1 is KGHSH and CDR2 LQKENI.

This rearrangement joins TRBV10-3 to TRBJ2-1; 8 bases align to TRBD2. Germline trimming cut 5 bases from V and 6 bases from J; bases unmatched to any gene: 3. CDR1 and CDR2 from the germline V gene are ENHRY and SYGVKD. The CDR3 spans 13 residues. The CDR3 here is CAISRGGPNEQFF. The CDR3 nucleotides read TGTGCCATCAGTCGCGGGGGGCCCAATGAGCAGTTCTTC.

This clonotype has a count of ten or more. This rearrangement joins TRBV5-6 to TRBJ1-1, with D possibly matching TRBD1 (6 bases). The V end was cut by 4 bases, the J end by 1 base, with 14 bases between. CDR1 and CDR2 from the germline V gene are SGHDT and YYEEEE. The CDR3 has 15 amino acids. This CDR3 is CASSPYRDRNTEAFF. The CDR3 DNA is TGTGCCAGCAGCCCCTACAGGGATCGGAACACTGAAGCTTTCTTT.

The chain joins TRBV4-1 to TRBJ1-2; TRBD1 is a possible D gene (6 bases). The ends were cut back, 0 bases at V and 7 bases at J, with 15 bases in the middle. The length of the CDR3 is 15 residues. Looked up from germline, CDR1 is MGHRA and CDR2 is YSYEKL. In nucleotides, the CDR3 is TGCGCCAGCAGCCAAGAGGGGGCCTTGGTTGGTGGCTACACCTTC. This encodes CASSQEGALVGGYTF.

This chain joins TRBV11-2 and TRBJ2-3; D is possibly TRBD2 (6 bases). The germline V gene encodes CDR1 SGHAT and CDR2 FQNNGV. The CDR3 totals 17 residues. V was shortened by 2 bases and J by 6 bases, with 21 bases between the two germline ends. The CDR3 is CASSLWAGMIGSDTQYF. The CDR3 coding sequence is TGTGCCAGCAGCTTATGGGCGGGGATGATAGGATCGGATACGCAGTATTTT.

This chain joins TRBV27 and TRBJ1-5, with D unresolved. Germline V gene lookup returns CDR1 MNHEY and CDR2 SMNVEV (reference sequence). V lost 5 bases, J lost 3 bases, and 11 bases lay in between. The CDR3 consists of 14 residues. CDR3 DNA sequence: TGTGCCAGCAGTCCCGAGACTTCCAATCAGCCCCAGCATTTT. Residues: CASSPETSNQPQHF.

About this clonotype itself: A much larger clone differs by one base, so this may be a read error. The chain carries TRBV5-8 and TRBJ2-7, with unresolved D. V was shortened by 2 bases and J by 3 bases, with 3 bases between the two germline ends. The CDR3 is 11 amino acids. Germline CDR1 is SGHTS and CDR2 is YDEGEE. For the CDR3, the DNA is TGTGCCAGCAGCTTTCACTACGAGCAGTACTTC. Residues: CASSFHYEQYF.

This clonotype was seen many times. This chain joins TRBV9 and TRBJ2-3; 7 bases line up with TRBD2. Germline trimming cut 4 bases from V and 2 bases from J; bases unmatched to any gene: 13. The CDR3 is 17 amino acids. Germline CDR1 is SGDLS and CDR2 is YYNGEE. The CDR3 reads CASSTPFAAGITDTQYF. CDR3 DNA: TGTGCCAGCAGCACGCCATTTGCAGCGGGGATCACAGATACGCAGTATTTT.

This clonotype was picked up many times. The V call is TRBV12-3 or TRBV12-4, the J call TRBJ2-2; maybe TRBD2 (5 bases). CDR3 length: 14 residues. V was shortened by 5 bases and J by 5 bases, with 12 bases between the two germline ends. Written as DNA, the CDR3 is TGTGCCAGCAGTACTGAGGGCCAGACCGGGGAGCTGTTTTTT. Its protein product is CASSTEGQTGELFF.

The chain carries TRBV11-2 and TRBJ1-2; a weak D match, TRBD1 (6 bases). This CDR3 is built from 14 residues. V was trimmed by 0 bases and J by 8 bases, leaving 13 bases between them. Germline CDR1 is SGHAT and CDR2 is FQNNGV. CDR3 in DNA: TGTGCCAGCAGCTTAGACGGGGGCCTAGGGGGCTACACCTTC. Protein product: CASSLDGGLGGYTF.

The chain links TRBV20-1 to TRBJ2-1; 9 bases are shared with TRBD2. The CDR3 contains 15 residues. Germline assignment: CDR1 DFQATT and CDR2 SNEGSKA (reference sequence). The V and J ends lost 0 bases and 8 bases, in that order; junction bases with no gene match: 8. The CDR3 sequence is CSARDLSSGSHEQFF. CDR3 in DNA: TGCAGTGCTAGAGATTTGAGTAGCGGGAGTCATGAGCAGTTCTTC.

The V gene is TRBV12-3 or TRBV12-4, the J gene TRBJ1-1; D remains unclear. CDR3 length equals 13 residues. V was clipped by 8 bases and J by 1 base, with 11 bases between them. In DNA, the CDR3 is TGTGCCAGCCTCCCTTGGGGGAACACTGAAGCTTTCTTT. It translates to CASLPWGNTEAFF.

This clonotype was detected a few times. CDR3 bases: TGCAGTGCTAGACTAGCGGGTAGCACAGATACGCAGTATTTT. This codes for CSARLAGSTDTQYF. The rearrangement uses TRBV20-1 and TRBJ2-3; 8 bases match TRBD2. This CDR3 comprises 14 residues. The germline V gene has CDR1 DFQATT and CDR2 SNEGSKA (reference sequence). With 2 bases clipped from V and 0 bases from J, the junction kept 1 base outside the gene matches.

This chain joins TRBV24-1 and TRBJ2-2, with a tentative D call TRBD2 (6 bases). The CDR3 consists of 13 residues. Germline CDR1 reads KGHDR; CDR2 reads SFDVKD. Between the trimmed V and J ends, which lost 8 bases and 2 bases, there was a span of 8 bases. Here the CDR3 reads CATMGGNTGELFF. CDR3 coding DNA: TGTGCCACCATGGGAGGCAACACCGGGGAGCTGTTTTTT.